The clone carrying this TCR beta chain was found a few times. The antigen remains undetermined. The data are from a study of blood T cells in healthy people across ages. Study-level results: Across the age range, TCR beta diversity per million T cells fell in a roughly linear way. Expanded clonotype shifts may have been confounded, as the donors had an unknown CMV status. Naive CD4+ cell counts and diversity both ran higher in long-lived than in aged donors.

V lost 6 bases and J 4 bases, leaving 10 bases between the germline ends. This CDR3 region has 13 residues. Then a second PCR, running roughly 6 to 12 cycles, was carried out with a sample-barcoded 5' primer and a J-beta primer mix. Samples each returned at least 3 million CDR3-containing paired-end reads. TCRdb used MiXCR to reprocess the 5' RACE reads, holding one entry per CDR3 protein. The sample has about 800,000 distinct CDR3 sequences, nearly 60% seen once. Sequences were obtained from blood. This sequence originates from a young man in good health. The genes are TRBV12-3 or TRBV12-4 and TRBJ2-1, with D tentatively TRBD2 (5 bases). In nucleotides, the CDR3 is TGTGCCAGCAGGCATGGCGGGTACAATGAGCAGTTCTTC. Protein sequence: CASRHGGYNEQFF.